This TCR beta chain stems from a study of shared T cell receptors in the human thymus. The CDR3 consists of 17 residues. The V gene end was trimmed by 1 base and the J gene end by 3 bases; junction bases not matched to a gene: 10. Germline V gene data show CDR1 as KGHSH and CDR2 as LQKENI. TCRdb's copy holds only in-frame clones and misses some; the assay was immunoSEQ multiplex PCR. Of about 400,000 clones in the sample, roughly 94% were seen once. V gene TRBV18 combines with J gene TRBJ2-7; 9 nucleotides align to TRBD2. The receptor comes from a human donor. Sequencing used thymocytes. Here the CDR3 reads CASSPLVASGDLYEQYF. CDR3 DNA sequence: TGTGCCAGCTCACCACTTGTAGCTAGCGGGGACCTCTACGAGCAGTACTTC.